This T cell receptor beta chain was recovered during a study of blood T cell repertoires in COVID-19. As for the study in general: The United States, Italy and Spain were the sources of the acute and convalescent COVID-19 samples. T cells, B-cell-depleted T cells, or PBMCs provided the cDNA or gDNA that served as material.

The CDR3 extends over 16 amino acids. The germline CDR1 and CDR2 sequences are SGHRS and YFSETQ. Losses at the gene ends were 0 bases for V and 6 bases for J; bases not matched to a gene: 7. The repertoire was sequenced with immunoSEQ multiplex PCR; TCRdb's copy has only in-frame clones and lacks some. The sample records around 170,000 clones, around 83% being singletons. The specimen was peripheral blood. The chain joins TRBV5-1 to TRBJ2-1; 9 bases are a match to TRBD1. The TCR was taken from a man in his 70s who had recovered from COVID-19. The chain's CDR3 is CASSLAGQGSGNEQFF. DNA for the CDR3: TGCGCCAGCAGCTTGGCGGGACAGGGATCGGGCAATGAGCAGTTCTTC.